The clone carrying this T cell receptor beta chain was counted only a few times. Its specificity is not known. This sample is part of a study of OX40 agonist ivuxolimab in advanced cancers. Overall study: Ivuxolimab, which is an agonistic anti-OX40 (CD134) antibody, was administered to the patients. All patients had ivuxolimab intravenously every 2 weeks at 0.01 to 10 mg/kg.

This CDR3 has 14 amino acids. Germline CDR1 and CDR2: MNHEY and SMNVEV (reference sequence). Deletions cut 2 bases from V and 7 bases from J, with 14 bases between. General study findings and limits: Determination of antigen specificity was not performed for the expanded peripheral T cells.

Generated by immunoSEQ multiplex PCR, the TCRdb table keeps only in-frame clones and is missing some. The top ten clones hold around 15% of a sample with roughly 68,000 clones, approximately 90% of them seen once. The sequences come from CD4+ or CD8+ T cells sorted from blood, collected in a trial of the OX40 agonist ivuxolimab. The sequence came from an adult with an advanced solid tumor such as melanoma, head and neck, liver or kidney cancer. The rearrangement uses TRBV27 and TRBJ1-1; D uncertain. CDR3 sequence (DNA): TGTGCCAGCAGTTTAGCCCGCCGGCAAGGTGAAGCTTTCTTT. It specifies CASSLARRQGEAFF.